This T cell receptor (beta chain) appears in the sequencing data of a study of glioma-infiltrating T cells after dendritic cell vaccination. Study context: Patients received three intradermal dendritic cell vaccine injections at biweekly intervals.

Primers: 60 V beta forward and 13 J beta reverse. Libraries were prepared by immunoSEQ multiplex PCR; TCRdb keeps only in-frame clonotypes and omits some of them. The repertoire includes roughly 100,000 clones, about 83% of them detected once, and around 2.9% sits in the top ten. With regard to this clone: No antigen is known for it.

Overall study findings and caveats: The cohort had few patients with full blood and tumor sets.

Looked up from germline, CDR1 is LNHDA and CDR2 is SQIVND (reference sequence). The CDR3 is made up of 16 amino acids. The V and J ends lost 7 bases and 1 base, in that order; junction bases with no gene match: 12. Sequenced material: blood, taken before dendritic cell vaccination. The clonotype originates from a human donor with glioblastoma. The chain links TRBV19 to TRBJ2-5; 7 nucleotides line up with TRBD1. CDR3 in DNA: TGTGCCAGTACTTTCGACAGGGAAGGGCGCCAAGAGACCCAGTACTTC. Protein: CASTFDREGRQETQYF. Using reference TRBV19 and TRBJ2-5 for the parts outside the CDR3, the full variable domain is DGGITQSPKYLFRKEGQNVTLSCEQNLNHDAMYWYRQDPGQGLRLIYYSQIVNDFQKGDIAEGYSVSREKKESFPLTVTSAQKNPTAFYLCASTFDREGRQETQYFGPGTRLLVL.